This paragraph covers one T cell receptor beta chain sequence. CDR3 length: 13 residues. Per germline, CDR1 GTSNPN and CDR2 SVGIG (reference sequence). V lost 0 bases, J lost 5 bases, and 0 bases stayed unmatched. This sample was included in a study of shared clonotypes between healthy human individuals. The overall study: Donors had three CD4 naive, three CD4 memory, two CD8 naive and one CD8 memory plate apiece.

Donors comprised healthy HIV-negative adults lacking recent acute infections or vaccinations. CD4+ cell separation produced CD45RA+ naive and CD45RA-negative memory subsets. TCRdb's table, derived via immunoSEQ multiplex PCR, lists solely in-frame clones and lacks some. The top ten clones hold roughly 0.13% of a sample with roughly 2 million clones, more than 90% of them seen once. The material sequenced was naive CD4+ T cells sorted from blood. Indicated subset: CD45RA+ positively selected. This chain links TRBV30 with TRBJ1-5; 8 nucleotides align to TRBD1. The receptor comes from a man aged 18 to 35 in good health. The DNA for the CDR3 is TGTGCCTGGAGTGTGACAGGGGATCAGCCCCAGCATTTT. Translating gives CAWSVTGDQPQHF. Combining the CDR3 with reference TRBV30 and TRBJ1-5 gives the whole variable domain SQTIHQWPATLVQPVGSPLSLECTVEGTSNPNLYWYRQAAGRGLQLLFYSVGIGQISSEVPQNLSASRPQDRQFILSSKKLLLSDSGFYLCAWSVTGDQPQHFGDGTRLSIL.